Each of the 5 T cell receptor beta chains below was sequenced from the same sample in a study of shared clonotypes between healthy human individuals (dated by TCRdb to the early 2020s). CD8 naive samples consisted of CD45RO-negative cells that were positively selected for CCR7, yielding a CD45RA+CCR7+ population without TemRA cells. The method was the immunoSEQ multiplex PCR assay. TCRdb holds this immuneACCESS table with in-frame rearrangements only. Some clones are missing; in checked studies, unresolved V genes explain under half, and the rest has no known cause. The sample has about 2.1 million clones on record, about 93% of them singletons. More than 1.5% of the sample lies in the top ten. Sequenced: naive CD8+ T cells from PBMCs. The label giving this sample's cell subset or site can be read as: CD45RA+CCR7+. These receptors were collected from a young man in good health. Some clones in this sample may be carry-over from other donors' samples.

The chain is built from TRBV5-1 and TRBJ2-2, with 7 nucleotides matching TRBD2. There are 16 residues in the CDR3. Germline CDR1 reads SGHRS; CDR2 reads YFSETQ. V shed 0 bases, J shed 3 bases, and the junction held 5 bases outside the gene matches. The CDR3 DNA reads as TGCGCCAGCAGCTTGGAGGGGAGGGGCGACACCGGGGAGCTGTTTTTT. Translation: CASSLEGRGDTGELFF. Full variable domain (outside the CDR3, taken from reference TRBV5-1 and TRBJ2-2): KAGVTQTPRYLIKTRGQQVTLSCSPISGHRSVSWYQQTPGQGLQFLFEYFSETQRNKGNFPGRFSGRQFSNSRSEMNVSTLELGDSALYLCASSLEGRGDTGELFFGEGSRLTVL.

Remarks on this clone: Other DNA sequences in this specimen translate into the identical CDR3. The chain employs TRBV27 and TRBJ2-2; D is undetermined. V was pared by 2 bases and J by 5 bases, with 6 bases between. The CDR3 length is 13 residues. From germline, CDR1 is MNHEY and CDR2 SMNVEV (reference sequence). The CDR3 protein is CASSLRGTGELFF. As DNA, the CDR3 is TGTGCCAGCAGTTTACGAGGAACCGGGGAGCTGTTTTTT.

The V gene is TRBV11-2, the J gene TRBJ2-2, with 7 bases that match TRBD2. Looked up from germline, CDR1 is SGHAT and CDR2 is FQNNGV. V shed 11 bases and J 3 bases; nucleotides not matched to a gene: 9. CDR3 size: 14 residues. The CDR3 reads CAGFPGRDTGELFF. The CDR3 DNA follows: TGTGCCGGGTTTCCGGGGAGGGACACCGGGGAGCTGTTTTTT.

This clone has a single count. This chain links TRBV5-4 with TRBJ1-1, with D possibly TRBD1 on 6 matching bases. Trimming took off 4 bases at V and 8 bases at J, with 9 bases between the two ends. The germline V gene encodes CDR1 SGHNT and CDR2 YYREEE (reference sequence). CDR3 length: 11 residues. The CDR3 is CASSGTGEAFF. The CDR3 coding sequence is TGTGCCAGCAGCGGAACAGGGGAAGCTTTCTTT.

This clone was seen only once. The gene calls are TRBV7-9 and TRBJ2-1, with 7 bases aligning to TRBD2. Germline loops: CDR1 SEHNR, CDR2 FQNEAQ (reference sequence). CDR3 size: 14 residues. With V trimmed by 8 bases and J by 7 bases, 11 bases remained unmatched. CDR3 nucleotide sequence: TGTGCCAGCCGAACTCTAGCGGCGGGGAATGAGCAGTTCTTC. This encodes CASRTLAAGNEQFF.